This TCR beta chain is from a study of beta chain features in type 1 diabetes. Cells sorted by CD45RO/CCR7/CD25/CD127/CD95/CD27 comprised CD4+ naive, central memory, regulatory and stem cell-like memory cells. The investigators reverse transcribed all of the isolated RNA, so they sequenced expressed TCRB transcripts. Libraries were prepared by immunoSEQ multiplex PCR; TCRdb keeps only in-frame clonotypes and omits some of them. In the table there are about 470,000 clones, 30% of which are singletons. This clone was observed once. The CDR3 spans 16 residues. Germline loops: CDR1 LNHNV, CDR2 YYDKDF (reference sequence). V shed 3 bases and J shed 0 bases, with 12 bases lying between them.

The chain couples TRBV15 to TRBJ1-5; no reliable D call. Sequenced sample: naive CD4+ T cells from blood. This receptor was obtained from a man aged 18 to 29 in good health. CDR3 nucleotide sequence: TGTGCCACCAGCAGGCTCGAACGTTATAGCAATCAGCCCCAGCATTTT. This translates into CATSRLERYSNQPQHF.